This T cell receptor (beta chain) was recovered during a study of blood T cell repertoires in COVID-19. Study details: Sources were T cells, B-cell-depleted T cells, or PBMCs; the material itself was cDNA or gDNA.

The assay was immunoSEQ multiplex PCR, and TCRdb's table has in-frame clones only and misses some. This sample has fewer than 300,000 clones, with roughly four fifths found just once. V lost 4 bases, J lost 1 base, and 5 bases stayed unmatched. Per the germline V gene, CDR1 is MRHNA and CDR2 is SNTAGT. The CDR3 sequence is 17 residues long. This clone was detected only a few times. This rearrangement joins TRBV6-4 to TRBJ2-6, with 9 bases lining up with TRBD1. This receptor was taken from a man aged 40-49 years who had been exposed to COVID-19. Sequenced: PBMCs or T cells enriched from blood (not recorded which). The CDR3 is CASSVQGATSGANVLTF. CDR3 bases: TGTGCCAGCAGTGTACAGGGGGCCACGTCTGGGGCCAACGTCCTGACTTTC.